This T cell receptor (beta chain) was found in a study of shared T cell receptors in the human thymus. The CDR3 has 14 amino acids. The germline V gene encodes CDR1 SQVTM and CDR2 ANQGSEA. V was cut by 6 bases and J by 6 bases, with 18 bases left in between. The table came from immunoSEQ multiplex PCR; TCRdb's copy has only in-frame clones and leaves some out. There are 640,000 or so clones in the sample; around 87% occur only once, and 0.0094% lies in the top ten. This same sample was also taken into another study, of human thymus T cells. That report notes: Infants served as donors; they were healthy and Finnish and were having corrective surgery for congenital heart defects. Obtained as resections during corrective heart surgery, the thymus tissue was then studied.

Sequencing was done on a sample of thymocytes. The V gene is TRBV29-1, the J gene TRBJ1-5; D possibly corresponds to TRBD1 (5 bases). The TCR comes from a boy younger than two with a congenital heart defect. CDR3 protein: CSVGRGGEGQPQHF. For the CDR3, the DNA is TGCAGCGTAGGAAGGGGAGGAGAAGGTCAGCCCCAGCATTTT.